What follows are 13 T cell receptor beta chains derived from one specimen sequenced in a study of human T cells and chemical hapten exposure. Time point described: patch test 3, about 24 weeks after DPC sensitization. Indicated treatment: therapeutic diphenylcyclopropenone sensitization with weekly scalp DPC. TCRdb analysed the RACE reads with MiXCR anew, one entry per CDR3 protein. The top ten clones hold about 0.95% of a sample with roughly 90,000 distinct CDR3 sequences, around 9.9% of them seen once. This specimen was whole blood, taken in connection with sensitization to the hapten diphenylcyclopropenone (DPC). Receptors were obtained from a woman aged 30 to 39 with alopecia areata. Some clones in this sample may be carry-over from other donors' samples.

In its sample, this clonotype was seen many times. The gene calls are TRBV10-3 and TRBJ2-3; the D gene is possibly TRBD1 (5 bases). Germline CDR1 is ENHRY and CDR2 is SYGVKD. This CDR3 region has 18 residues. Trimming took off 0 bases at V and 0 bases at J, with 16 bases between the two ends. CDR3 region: CAISESAPSDTSTDTQYF. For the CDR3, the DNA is TGTGCCATCAGTGAGTCGGCACCGTCGGACACTAGCACAGATACGCAGTATTTT.

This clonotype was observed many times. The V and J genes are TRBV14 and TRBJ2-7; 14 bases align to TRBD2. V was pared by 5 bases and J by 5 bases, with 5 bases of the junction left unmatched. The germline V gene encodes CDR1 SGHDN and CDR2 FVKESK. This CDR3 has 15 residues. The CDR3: CASSYLGLAGDEQYF. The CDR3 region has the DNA TGTGCCAGCAGCTACCTGGGACTAGCGGGAGACGAGCAGTACTTC.

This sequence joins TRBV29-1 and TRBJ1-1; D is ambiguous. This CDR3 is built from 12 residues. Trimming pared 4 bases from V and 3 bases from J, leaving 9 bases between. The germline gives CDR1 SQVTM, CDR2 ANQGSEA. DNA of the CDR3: TGCAGCGTTGTCGTTTCCGACACTGAAGCTTTCTTT. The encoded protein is CSVVVSDTEAFF.

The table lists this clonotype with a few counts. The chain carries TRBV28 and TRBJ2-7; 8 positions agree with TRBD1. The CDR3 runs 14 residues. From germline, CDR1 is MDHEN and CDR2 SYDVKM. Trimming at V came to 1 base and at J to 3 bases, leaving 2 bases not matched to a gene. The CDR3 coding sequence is TGTGCCAGCAGTTTATCAACAGGGGGCTACGAGCAGTACTTC. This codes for CASSLSTGGYEQYF.

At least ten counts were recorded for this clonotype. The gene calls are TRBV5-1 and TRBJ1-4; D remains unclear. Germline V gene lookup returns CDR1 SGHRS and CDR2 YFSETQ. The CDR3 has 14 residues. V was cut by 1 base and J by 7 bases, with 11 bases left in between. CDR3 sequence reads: CASSLSGVGEKLFF. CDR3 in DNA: TGCGCCAGCAGCTTGAGTGGAGTCGGTGAAAAACTGTTTTTT.

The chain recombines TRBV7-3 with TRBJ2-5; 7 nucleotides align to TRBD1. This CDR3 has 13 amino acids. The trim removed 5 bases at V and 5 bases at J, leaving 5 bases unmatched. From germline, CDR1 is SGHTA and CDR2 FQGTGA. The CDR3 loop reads CASSPGQWETQYF. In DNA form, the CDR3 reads TGTGCCAGCAGCCCGGGACAGTGGGAGACCCAGTACTTC.

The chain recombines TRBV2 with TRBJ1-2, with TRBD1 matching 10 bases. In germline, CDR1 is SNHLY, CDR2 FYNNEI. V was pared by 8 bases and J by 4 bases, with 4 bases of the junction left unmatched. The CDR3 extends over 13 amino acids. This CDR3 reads CASRGTGVYGYTF. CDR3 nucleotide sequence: TGTGCCAGCCGGGGGACAGGGGTCTATGGCTACACCTTC.

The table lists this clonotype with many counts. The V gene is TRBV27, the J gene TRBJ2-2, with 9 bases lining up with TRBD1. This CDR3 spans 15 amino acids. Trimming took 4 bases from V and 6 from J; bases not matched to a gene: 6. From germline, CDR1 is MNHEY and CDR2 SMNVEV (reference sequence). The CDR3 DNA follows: TGTGCCAGCAGTTATCCGGGACAGGGATCCGGGGAGCTGTTTTTT. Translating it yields CASSYPGQGSGELFF.

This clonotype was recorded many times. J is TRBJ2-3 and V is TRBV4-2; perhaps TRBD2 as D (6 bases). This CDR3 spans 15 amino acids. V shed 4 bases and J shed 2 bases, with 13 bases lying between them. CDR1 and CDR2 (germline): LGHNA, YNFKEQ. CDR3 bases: TGTGCCAGCAGCCGGGGGGACTCCTCCACAGATACGCAGTATTTT. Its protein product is CASSRGDSSTDTQYF.

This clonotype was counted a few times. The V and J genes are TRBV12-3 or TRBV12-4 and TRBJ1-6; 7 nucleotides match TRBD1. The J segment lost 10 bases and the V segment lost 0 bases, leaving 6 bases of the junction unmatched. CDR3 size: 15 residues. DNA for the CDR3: TGTGCCAGCAGTTTAGCGGCCCAGGGGGGCTCACCCCTCCACTTT. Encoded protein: CASSLAAQGGSPLHF.

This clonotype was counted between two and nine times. In nucleotides, the CDR3 is TGTGCCAGCAGATCGACTATCAACAGGGCCCCCTACGAGCAGTACTTC. Translated, it gives CASRSTINRAPYEQYF. The rearrangement joins TRBV7-2 to TRBJ2-7, with TRBD1 as a possible D gene (6 bases). The CDR3 length is 16 residues. The germline V gene has CDR1 SGHTA and CDR2 FQGNSA. The V end was cut by 6 bases, the J end by 2 bases, with 20 bases between.

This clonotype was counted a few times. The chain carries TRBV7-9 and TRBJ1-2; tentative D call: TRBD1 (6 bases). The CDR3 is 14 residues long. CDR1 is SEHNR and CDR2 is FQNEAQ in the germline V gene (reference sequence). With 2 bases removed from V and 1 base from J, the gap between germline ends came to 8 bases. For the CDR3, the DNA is TGTGCCAGCAGCTTAATGGGACATAACTATGGCTACACCTTC. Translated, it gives CASSLMGHNYGYTF.

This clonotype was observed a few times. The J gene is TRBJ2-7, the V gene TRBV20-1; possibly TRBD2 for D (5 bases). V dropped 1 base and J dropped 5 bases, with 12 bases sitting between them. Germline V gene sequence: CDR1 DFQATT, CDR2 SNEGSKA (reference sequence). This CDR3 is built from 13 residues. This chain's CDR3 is CSARVIARHEQYF. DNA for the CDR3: TGCAGTGCTAGAGTGATAGCGAGGCACGAGCAGTACTTC.